Listed below are T cell receptor beta chains from one sample, sequenced in a study of T cell responses to AZD1222 COVID-19 vaccine. Clones were read by immunoSEQ multiplex PCR, and TCRdb kept only the in-frame ones, dropping some. Seen here are about 140,000 clones, about 90% observed once, and the top ten hold about 4%. The source material was peripheral blood, sampled 28 days after the second AZD1222 dose. The source of these receptors is an adult who received the AZD1222 COVID-19 vaccine. Each CDR3 is given with its conserved first and last residue. The order of the fields is J gene, V gene, D gene, clone size, CDR3 protein, CDR3 DNA. A D gene is named only where the DNA matches it firmly. Clone size is stated in some rows and not others, as once, few, many or a class when expanded.

j_call: TRBJ1-5; v_call: TRBV7-8; d_call: TRBD1; clone_size: .; cdr3_aa: CASSLASTGWQPQHF; cdr3_nt: TGTGCCAGCAGCTTAGCCTCGACAGGGTGGCAGCCCCAGCATTTT
j_call: TRBJ2-3; v_call: TRBV6-2/TRBV6-3; d_call: TRBD2; clone_size: .; cdr3_aa: CASSLGLAATDTQYF; cdr3_nt: TGTGCCAGCAGCCTCGGACTAGCGGCCACAGATACGCAGTATTTT
j_call: TRBJ2-2; v_call: TRBV6-2/TRBV6-3; d_call: .; clone_size: .; cdr3_aa: CASSSATDSGSTGELFF; cdr3_nt: TGTGCCAGCAGCAGCGCAACCGACAGTGGGAGCACCGGGGAGCTGTTTTTT
j_call: TRBJ1-5; v_call: TRBV9; d_call: .; clone_size: once; cdr3_aa: CASSVGENQPQHF; cdr3_nt: TGTGCCAGCAGCGTAGGGGAAAATCAGCCCCAGCATTTT
j_call: TRBJ2-7; v_call: TRBV11-3; d_call: .; clone_size: .; cdr3_aa: CASSLAIGSYEQYF; cdr3_nt: TGTGCCAGCAGCTTAGCCATCGGATCCTACGAGCAGTACTTC
j_call: TRBJ2-7; v_call: TRBV14; d_call: .; clone_size: .; cdr3_aa: CASSQAGRSYEQYF; cdr3_nt: TGTGCCAGCAGCCAAGCGGGTAGGAGCTACGAGCAGTACTTC
j_call: TRBJ2-5; v_call: TRBV15; d_call: .; clone_size: .; cdr3_aa: CATGRAAAETQYF; cdr3_nt: TGTGCCACTGGCCGCGCCGCGGCAGAGACCCAGTACTTC
j_call: TRBJ2-3; v_call: TRBV5-4; d_call: TRBD1; clone_size: .; cdr3_aa: CASSSSGQGRDTQYF; cdr3_nt: TGTGCCAGCAGCTCGAGTGGACAGGGGCGCGATACGCAGTATTTT
j_call: TRBJ2-7; v_call: TRBV2; d_call: .; clone_size: .; cdr3_aa: CASSRRLAYEQYF; cdr3_nt: TGTGCCAGCAGCAGGAGATTAGCCTACGAGCAGTACTTC
j_call: TRBJ2-7; v_call: TRBV21-1; d_call: .; clone_size: few; cdr3_aa: CGVEGRTYEQYF; cdr3_nt: TGTGGGGTAGAGGGGCGGACATACGAGCAGTACTTC
j_call: TRBJ2-2; v_call: TRBV4-1; d_call: .; clone_size: .; cdr3_aa: CASSQVRRENTGELFF; cdr3_nt: TGCGCCAGCAGCCAAGTCAGACGGGAGAACACCGGGGAGCTGTTTTTT
j_call: TRBJ1-2; v_call: TRBV6-2/TRBV6-3; d_call: .; clone_size: .; cdr3_aa: CASSRQIYGYTF; cdr3_nt: TGTGCCAGCAGTCGACAGATCTATGGCTACACCTTC
j_call: TRBJ2-5; v_call: TRBV7-2; d_call: .; clone_size: .; cdr3_aa: CASRSRGDAETQYF; cdr3_nt: TGTGCCAGCAGATCCCGGGGTGACGCAGAGACCCAGTACTTC
j_call: TRBJ1-3; v_call: TRBV19; d_call: .; clone_size: .; cdr3_aa: CASSPGYSGNTIYF; cdr3_nt: TGTGCCAGTAGTCCGGGATACTCTGGAAACACCATATATTTT
j_call: TRBJ2-7; v_call: TRBV12-3/TRBV12-4; d_call: .; clone_size: .; cdr3_aa: CASSFGPEQYF; cdr3_nt: TGTGCCAGCAGTTTTGGCCCCGAGCAGTACTTC
j_call: TRBJ2-7; v_call: TRBV18; d_call: TRBD2; clone_size: .; cdr3_aa: CASSLGLAGGPNEQYF; cdr3_nt: TGTGCCAGCTCACTAGGACTAGCGGGAGGGCCCAACGAGCAGTACTTC
j_call: TRBJ2-7; v_call: TRBV5-8; d_call: .; clone_size: .; cdr3_aa: CATMRDRSSLYEQYF; cdr3_nt: TGTGCCACCATGCGAGACCGATCCTCGCTCTACGAGCAGTACTTC
j_call: TRBJ2-7; v_call: TRBV27; d_call: TRBD2; clone_size: .; cdr3_aa: CASSLSLAASYEQYF; cdr3_nt: TGTGCCAGCAGTTTATCACTAGCGGCTTCCTACGAGCAGTACTTC
j_call: TRBJ2-7; v_call: TRBV10-3; d_call: .; clone_size: .; cdr3_aa: CAISDWGMEFGSYEQYF; cdr3_nt: TGTGCCATCAGTGATTGGGGCATGGAGTTTGGCTCCTACGAGCAGTACTTC
j_call: TRBJ2-1; v_call: TRBV19; d_call: TRBD2; clone_size: .; cdr3_aa: CASSMPGGPRDVEQFF; cdr3_nt: TGTGCCAGTAGTATGCCGGGAGGGCCGAGGGACGTTGAGCAGTTCTTC
j_call: TRBJ1-4; v_call: TRBV7-9; d_call: .; clone_size: once; cdr3_aa: CASSLTTGDEKLFF; cdr3_nt: TGTGCCAGCAGCTTAACAACAGGAGATGAAAAACTGTTTTTT
j_call: TRBJ2-7; v_call: TRBV11-2; d_call: TRBD2; clone_size: .; cdr3_aa: CASTPGGSGVYEQYF; cdr3_nt: TGTGCCAGCACCCCGGGGGGTAGCGGGGTTTACGAGCAGTACTTC
j_call: TRBJ1-4; v_call: TRBV3-1/TRBV3-2; d_call: .; clone_size: .; cdr3_aa: CASSQDPQLFF; cdr3_nt: TGTGCCAGCAGCCAAGATCCGCAACTGTTTTTT
j_call: TRBJ2-5; v_call: TRBV6-1; d_call: TRBD1; clone_size: .; cdr3_aa: CASREGQGVSETQYF; cdr3_nt: TGTGCCAGCAGGGAAGGACAGGGGGTATCAGAGACCCAGTACTTC
j_call: TRBJ2-7; v_call: TRBV4-3; d_call: .; clone_size: .; cdr3_aa: CASSQEATGPQYF; cdr3_nt: TGCGCCAGCAGCCAAGAAGCCACAGGGCCACAGTACTTC
j_call: TRBJ1-3; v_call: TRBV5-1; d_call: TRBD1; clone_size: .; cdr3_aa: CASSPGTGGQISGNTIYF; cdr3_nt: TGCGCCAGCAGCCCGGGGACAGGGGGCCAGATTTCTGGAAACACCATATATTTT
j_call: TRBJ1-4; v_call: TRBV9; d_call: .; clone_size: .; cdr3_aa: CASSELFGGVEKLFF; cdr3_nt: TGTGCCAGCAGCGAGCTTTTTGGGGGGGTTGAAAAACTGTTTTTT
j_call: TRBJ2-7; v_call: TRBV5-4; d_call: .; clone_size: few; cdr3_aa: CASSIDSYEQYF; cdr3_nt: TGTGCCAGCAGCATCGATTCCTACGAGCAGTACTTC
j_call: TRBJ2-3; v_call: TRBV4-3; d_call: .; clone_size: .; cdr3_aa: CASSQATTRTDTQYF; cdr3_nt: TGCGCCAGCAGCCAGGCTACAACACGGACAGATACGCAGTATTTT
j_call: TRBJ1-1; v_call: TRBV10-3; d_call: .; clone_size: once; cdr3_aa: CAVRDSQGTEAFF; cdr3_nt: TGTGCCGTAAGGGACTCCCAAGGGACTGAAGCTTTCTTT
j_call: TRBJ1-2; v_call: TRBV6-5; d_call: TRBD1; clone_size: .; cdr3_aa: CASSTPGQANYGYTF; cdr3_nt: TGTGCCAGCAGTACCCCGGGACAGGCGAACTATGGCTACACCTTC
j_call: TRBJ2-1; v_call: TRBV6-4; d_call: .; clone_size: .; cdr3_aa: CASSDRLGGDNEQFF; cdr3_nt: TGTGCCAGCAGTGATCGATTAGGGGGGGACAATGAGCAGTTCTTC
j_call: TRBJ1-3; v_call: TRBV24-1; d_call: .; clone_size: .; cdr3_aa: CATPNPPRPAGGNTIYF; cdr3_nt: TGTGCCACCCCCAACCCGCCACGGCCCGCCGGGGGAAACACCATATATTTT
j_call: TRBJ1-2; v_call: TRBV5-4; d_call: .; clone_size: .; cdr3_aa: CASSLDGGSYGYTF; cdr3_nt: TGTGCCAGCAGCTTGGACGGCGGATCCTATGGCTACACCTTC
j_call: TRBJ2-5; v_call: TRBV9; d_call: .; clone_size: .; cdr3_aa: CASSPLWTVQETQYF; cdr3_nt: TGTGCCAGCAGCCCACTGTGGACAGTTCAAGAGACCCAGTACTTC
j_call: TRBJ2-1; v_call: TRBV18; d_call: .; clone_size: .; cdr3_aa: CASSPQPLVMNEQFF; cdr3_nt: TGTGCCAGCTCACCACAACCACTAGTTATGAATGAGCAGTTCTTC